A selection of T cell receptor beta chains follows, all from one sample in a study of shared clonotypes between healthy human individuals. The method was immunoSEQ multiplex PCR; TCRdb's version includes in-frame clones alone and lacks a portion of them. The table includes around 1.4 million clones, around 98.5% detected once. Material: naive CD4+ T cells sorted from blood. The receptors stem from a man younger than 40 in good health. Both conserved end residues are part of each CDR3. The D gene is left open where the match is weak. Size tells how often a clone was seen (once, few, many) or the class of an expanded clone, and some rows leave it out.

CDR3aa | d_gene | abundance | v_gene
CASSLELAGIYEQYF | TRBD2 | - | TRBV7-8
CASSIPGEYNEQFF | - | - | TRBV19
CASSVDSATGELFF | - | - | TRBV6-1
CASSLLAGRGSNQPQHF | - | - | TRBV5-6
CATRLVISGGNKLWETQYF | - | - | TRBV5-8
CASTYGDRRYNEQFF | - | once | TRBV9
CASSELRGLATGELFF | - | - | TRBV10-2
CASSRPGLAGGRGETQYF | TRBD2 | - | TRBV5-4
CATRDSGAAGAEAFF | - | - | TRBV19
CASSESRGSNTDTQYF | - | - | TRBV10-1
CASSDAGGPHNEQFF | TRBD2 | - | TRBV6-4
CASSLTQNTGELFF | - | - | TRBV5-1
CSVEQANTGELFF | - | - | TRBV29-1
CASSQTGGDEQYF | TRBD1 | - | TRBV19
CATSSDSLLTDTQYF | - | - | TRBV15
CASSFGGRAMLQYF | TRBD2 | - | TRBV27
CASSLHGGGGYTF | - | - | TRBV5-1
CASSQGQGSYNEQFF | TRBD1 | - | TRBV11-3
CASSDGHVDEQFF | - | - | TRBV25-1
CASSLRGGTSYEQYF | - | once | TRBV7-6
CSVGVTGELFF | - | - | TRBV29-1
CASSSLSGRLYEQYF | TRBD2 | - | TRBV28
CASSLLNGAKETQYF | - | - | TRBV5-1